The 11 T cell receptor beta chains below all came from one sample that was sequenced in a study of control samples from healthy donors and cancer patients. TCRdb's copy holds only in-frame clones and misses some; the assay was immunoSEQ multiplex PCR. The sample lists 150,000 to 200,000 clones; around 90% were seen once. Input material: blood. These receptors all come from a woman aged 50 to 60 in good health.

V gene TRBV7-8 combines with J gene TRBJ1-1; 7 bases match TRBD1. Germline assignment: CDR1 SGHVS and CDR2 FQNEAQ. The CDR3 has 14 residues. The ends lost 4 bases at V and 4 bases at J; junction bases unmatched: 6. CDR3 sequence: CASSSGQRRTEAFF. The CDR3 DNA is TGTGCCAGCAGCTCGGGACAGCGGCGCACTGAAGCTTTCTTT.

The rearrangement joins TRBV6-6 to TRBJ2-1; TRBD2 might be the D (5 bases). Germline V gene sequence: CDR1 MNHNY, CDR2 SVGAGI (reference sequence). This CDR3 contains 12 residues. V lost 3 bases to trimming and J lost 15 bases, with 15 bases between them. The CDR3 reads CASSYKDSYSFF. The CDR3 DNA reads as TGTGCCAGCAGTTATAAGGACTCATACTCGTTCTTC.

This chain uses TRBV20-1 with TRBJ1-1; D gene ambiguous. The CDR3 sequence is 10 residues long. The germline V gene has CDR1 DFQATT and CDR2 SNEGSKA (reference sequence). Between the trimmed V and J ends, which lost 5 bases and 6 bases, there was a span of 7 bases. Here the CDR3 reads CSAGWSEAFF. Here the CDR3 DNA reads TGCAGTGCTGGGTGGTCTGAAGCTTTCTTT.

The chain links TRBV9 to TRBJ2-1, with 7 bases aligning to TRBD1. Germline CDR1 SGDLS, CDR2 YYNGEE. The CDR3 contains 15 residues. Unmatched junction bases numbered 4, after V lost 0 bases and J lost 4 bases. CDR3 coding DNA: TGTGCCAGCAGCGTAGCTCCAGGGGGATACAATGAGCAGTTCTTC. Translated, it gives CASSVAPGGYNEQFF.

This rearrangement joins TRBV13 to TRBJ1-2; 10 positions agree with TRBD1. CDR1 and CDR2 from the germline V gene are PRHDT and FYEKMQ (reference sequence). V lost 5 bases and J lost 8; bases outside the gene matches: 8. The CDR3 totals 14 residues. CDR3 sequence reads: CASSPGQGLRGYTF. DNA of the CDR3: TGTGCCAGCAGCCCGGGACAGGGGTTACGCGGCTACACCTTC.

This chain connects TRBV2 to TRBJ2-5; the D gene is possibly TRBD1 (6 bases). CDR3 length: 12 residues. Between the trimmed V and J ends, which lost 6 bases and 7 bases, there was a span of 12 bases. Germline-derived CDR1 and CDR2 are SNHLY and FYNNEI. The CDR3 sequence is CASRGAAGTQYF. CDR3 nucleotide sequence: TGTGCCAGCAGGGGGGCCGCCGGGACCCAGTACTTC.

This clone was recorded once. The V and J genes are TRBV5-6 and TRBJ2-5; 7 nucleotides match TRBD1. Germline CDR1 reads SGHDT; CDR2 reads YYEEEE. This CDR3 contains 13 residues. V was pared by 6 bases and J by 5 bases, with 7 bases of the junction left unmatched. The DNA of the CDR3 is TGTGCCAGCAACGACAGGGCTCGGGAGACCCAGTACTTC. Amino acids: CASNDRARETQYF.

The CDR3 coding sequence is TGTGCCAGCAGCGGGGACAATGAGGTGTCTAATGAAAAACTGTTTTTT. Translating it yields CASSGDNEVSNEKLFF. The chain joins TRBV9 to TRBJ1-4, with D possibly matching TRBD1 (6 bases). There are 16 residues in the CDR3. Between the trimmed V and J ends, which lost 3 bases and 3 bases, there was a span of 15 bases. Germline CDR1 reads SGDLS; CDR2 reads YYNGEE.

The chain uses TRBV24-1 and TRBJ2-6; TRBD1 agrees at 11 bases. The CDR3 contains 15 residues. V trimming: 9 bases; J trimming: 4 bases; junction bases outside the gene matches: 4. Germline V CDR1 and CDR2: KGHDR, SFDVKD. CDR3 nucleotides: TGTGCCACCGGACAGGGGGCGCAAGGGGCCAACGTCCTGACTTTC. Protein product: CATGQGAQGANVLTF.

A note on this clone: At the DNA level, this CDR3 is encoded by other sequences in the same sample as well. The gene calls are TRBV5-1 and TRBJ1-1; 7 nucleotides align to TRBD1. The germline CDR1 and CDR2 sequences are SGHRS and YFSETQ. The J segment lost 1 base and the V segment lost 0 bases, leaving 3 bases of the junction unmatched. This CDR3 has 15 residues. In nucleotides, the CDR3 is TGCGCCAGCAGCTTGGGACAGGGTGGGAACACTGAAGCTTTCTTT. This translates into CASSLGQGGNTEAFF.

The V and J genes are TRBV6-5 and TRBJ2-7; TRBD1 matches 7 bases. Germline lookup yields CDR1 MNHEY and CDR2 SVGAGI. V gave up 5 bases and J gave up 6 bases; unmatched junction bases: 7. CDR3 length: 13 amino acids. This CDR3 reads CASSPRQGREQYF. As DNA, the CDR3 is TGTGCCAGCAGTCCGAGACAGGGCCGCGAGCAGTACTTC.